A selection of T cell receptor beta chains follows, all from one sample in a study of T cell responses to AZD1222 COVID-19 vaccine. Assay used: immunoSEQ multiplex PCR; TCRdb lists only in-frame clones, some missing. The table has roughly 150,000 clones, approximately 92% seen once. The sample here was peripheral blood, taken on day 0 of AZD1222 vaccination. Receptor source: an adult in good health. CDR3s leave out the opening cysteine and the closing phenylalanine or tryptophan. Size tells how often a clone was seen (once, few, many) or the class of an expanded clone, and some rows leave it out.

>TRBV7-9|-
ASSFIGPYEQY
>TRBV11-2|-
ASSPRRLRTDTQY
>TRBV7-3|-
ASSQTGASSPLH
>TRBV6-2/TRBV6-3|-
ASSYGPTYEQY
>TRBV6-6|-
ASGETQY
>TRBV7-3|-
ASSPTEGGNEKLF
>TRBV4-1|once
ASSQAGQGAGNEKLF
>TRBV7-3|-
ASSRTGNTEAF
>TRBV3-1/TRBV3-2|-
ASSEDPPRRTDTQY
>TRBV19|few
ASSETGLRYEQY
>TRBV12-3/TRBV12-4|-
ASSLTGSDTIY
>TRBV5-4|-
ASSLQGANSPLH
>TRBV10-3|-
AISIAGPEQY
>TRBV6-5|-
ASSRTGVTNTEAF
>TRBV18|few
ASSLLQHYGYT
>TRBV5-4|-
ASSFFGGMSTNTEAF
>TRBV7-2|-
ASSGTSGGDTQY
>TRBV2|once
ASSEIPGQETNTEAF
>TRBV4-1|-
ASSPNKDRHEQF
>TRBV19|-
ASSIGTYGRGETQY
>TRBV6-5|-
ASSYGDREYYEQY
>TRBV18|-
ASSPGTDRTDTQY
>TRBV14|-
ASSHGQGAYTGELF
>TRBV28|-
ASSTLEDDSPLH
>TRBV5-5|-
ASSLAPSAYNEQF
>TRBV3-1/TRBV3-2|once
ASSQEETQY
>TRBV5-4|-
ASSLLAGGFLGTDTQY
>TRBV25-1|-
ASSEFGSGLDTIY
>TRBV9|-
ASSPRGQGSFNEQF
>TRBV3-1/TRBV3-2|-
ASSHTGFGNTIY
>TRBV7-9|-
ASSLILQGAANYGYT
>TRBV5-1|-
ASSFAGGLSTDTQY
>TRBV7-9|-
ASSLELGGVHEQF
>TRBV18|-
ASSPTSQGGNTIY
>TRBV5-1|few
ASSLGQDLYEQY
>TRBV19|-
ASSQRGQGGPYEQY
>TRBV7-3|-
ASSLTGQGTEAF
>TRBV10-3|-
AITPGQFGDNGPNYGYT
>TRBV4-1|-
ASSQGQGARTGELF
>TRBV5-1|-
ASATSGDPTDTQY
>TRBV15|-
ATSRAAGVNTDTQY
>TRBV7-9|-
ASSSPTRVEAF
>TRBV30|-
AWSGGTSPLH
>TRBV5-1|-
ASSALTGGRSNYGYT
>TRBV27|-
ASSGKEGISNQPQH
>TRBV19|-
ASSPGPRDYGYT
>TRBV7-9|-
ASSLELNTEAF
>TRBV7-3|-
ASSGAAGRSSYNEQF
>TRBV3-1/TRBV3-2|once
ASSLAGWADTQY